The 20 T cell receptor beta chains given below trace back to one sample, sequenced in a study of cytomegalovirus exposure and HLA in healthy donors (dated by TCRdb to about 2017). Libraries came from the immunoSEQ multiplex PCR assay. For the multiplex PCR, a mixture combining 60 forward primers for TCR Vbeta segments and 13 reverse primers for TCR Jbeta segments was used. The table comes from immuneACCESS by way of TCRdb, which keeps in-frame sequences with V and J called. Part of the clones is missing from these tables; in studies checked, under half for an unresolved V gene and the rest for unknown reasons. This sample is represented by 100,000 to 120,000 clones; over 70% of them were singletons. About 6% of the sample lies in the top ten. The sample taken for sequencing was PBMCs. The source of these receptors is a male donor in good health and CMV-seronegative.

The V call is TRBV28, the J call TRBJ2-4, with D perhaps matching TRBD2 (5 bases). V shed 3 bases and J shed 0 bases, with 9 bases lying between them. The germline V gene encodes CDR1 MDHEN and CDR2 SYDVKM. CDR3 length: 15 amino acids. The CDR3 DNA is TGTGCCAGCAGTTTTGGCGGGCTAGCCAAAAACATTCAGTACTTC. Amino acid sequence: CASSFGGLAKNIQYF.

The J gene is TRBJ2-2, the V gene TRBV2, with 9 nucleotides matching TRBD2. The CDR3 loop spans 16 amino acids. CDR1 SNHLY and CDR2 FYNNEI come from the germline V gene. The junction had 5 bases not matched to a gene; V was cut back by 1 base and J by 5 bases. Here the CDR3 reads CASSEGSSGRTGELFF. CDR3 DNA sequence: TGTGCCAGCAGTGAAGGGAGTAGCGGGAGAACCGGGGAGCTGTTTTTT.

This clone was counted a few times. The chain couples TRBV2 to TRBJ2-1; a possible D gene is TRBD1 (5 bases). Looked up from germline, CDR1 is SNHLY and CDR2 is FYNNEI. V shed 3 bases and J shed 6 bases, with 12 bases lying between them. The CDR3 loop spans 14 amino acids. In DNA, the CDR3 is TGTGCCAGCAGTGATAGGCAGGGTGTCAATGAGCAGTTCTTC. This encodes CASSDRQGVNEQFF. The whole variable domain, remainder taken from reference TRBV2 and TRBJ2-1, is EPEVTQTPSHQVTQMGQEVILRCVPISNHLYFYWYRQILGQKVEFLVSFYNNEISEKSEIFDDQFSVERPDGSNFTLKIRSTKLEDSAMYFCASSDRQGVNEQFFGPGTRLTVL.

This chain uses TRBV15 with TRBJ2-3; D gene ambiguous. The germline V and J ends were trimmed by 0 bases and 6 bases, with 7 bases remaining between them. The CDR3 extends over 13 amino acids. Germline V lookup: CDR1 LNHNV, CDR2 YYDKDF (reference sequence). In nucleotides, the CDR3 is TGTGCCACCAGCAGAGATTTCCGGGATACGCAGTATTTT. Translation: CATSRDFRDTQYF.

V usage is TRBV28 and J usage is TRBJ1-5; the match to TRBD1 covers 7 bases. Germline V gene data show CDR1 as MDHEN and CDR2 as SYDVKM. This CDR3 comprises 14 residues. After removal of 8 bases from V and 10 bases from J, the junction contained 14 bases not matched to a gene. The CDR3, as DNA: TGTGCCAGCCTACCCGGACAGGTGGTTTCCCCCCAGCATTTT. This gives the protein CASLPGQVVSPQHF.

The rearrangement links TRBV13 to TRBJ2-7; 13 nucleotides agree with TRBD2. CDR1 and CDR2 from the germline V gene are PRHDT and FYEKMQ (reference sequence). Germline trimming cut 1 base from V and 5 bases from J; bases unmatched to any gene: 8. CDR3 length: 17 amino acids. The CDR3 loop reads CASSLVGGTSGINEQYF. The CDR3 DNA reads TGTGCCAGCAGCTTAGTTGGGGGGACTAGCGGGATAAACGAGCAGTACTTC.

The chain uses TRBV27 and TRBJ2-7; the match to TRBD2 covers 13 bases. Germline CDR1 and CDR2: MNHEY and SMNVEV (reference sequence). This CDR3 spans 15 amino acids. Germline trimming cut 8 bases from V and 4 bases from J; bases unmatched to any gene: 8. The DNA for the CDR3 is TGTGCCAGCGGCGGACTAGCGGGAGTCGTTTACGAGCAGTACTTC. As protein: CASGGLAGVVYEQYF.

The chain joins TRBV7-9 to TRBJ2-1; maybe TRBD2 (6 bases). In germline, CDR1 is SEHNR, CDR2 FQNEAQ (reference sequence). V was trimmed by 4 bases and J by 8 bases, leaving 9 bases between them. The CDR3 runs to 12 residues. The CDR3 DNA sequence: TGTGCCAGCAGCTCGGGACTTCATGAGCAGTTCTTC. Encoded protein: CASSSGLHEQFF.

The chain uses TRBV30 and TRBJ2-3, with D maybe TRBD1 (6 bases). Germline CDR1 is GTSNPN and CDR2 is SVGIG (reference sequence). V was trimmed by 0 bases and J by 1 base, leaving 8 bases between them. The CDR3 loop spans 14 amino acids. In nucleotides, the CDR3 is TGTGCCTGGAGTGTAAACAGGGGCACAGATACGCAGTATTTT. Its protein product is CAWSVNRGTDTQYF.

This sequence joins TRBV5-6 and TRBJ2-2; 9 positions agree with TRBD1. Germline V lookup: CDR1 SGHDT, CDR2 YYEEEE. V lost 10 bases and J lost 7; bases outside the gene matches: 11. The CDR3 spans 14 residues. The CDR3 DNA reads TGTGCCGTCCTGACAGGGGGGAAGGGCGGGGAGCTGTTTTTT. This sequence encodes CAVLTGGKGGELFF.

This clone appeared once. The V gene is TRBV28, the J gene TRBJ2-1; TRBD2 aligns across 12 bases. This CDR3 is 17 amino acids long. Germline V gene data show CDR1 as MDHEN and CDR2 as SYDVKM. V shed 6 bases and J 5 bases; nucleotides not matched to a gene: 11. In DNA, the CDR3 is TGTGCCAGCAGATTCCTAGCGGGAGGGCCCTTGGACAATGAGCAGTTCTTC. It codes for CASRFLAGGPLDNEQFF.

V gene TRBV7-9 combines with J gene TRBJ1-4; D is undetermined. Germline V gene lookup returns CDR1 SEHNR and CDR2 FQNEAQ (reference sequence). The CDR3 is made up of 17 amino acids. The ends were cut back, 1 base at V and 5 bases at J, with 17 bases in the middle. The CDR3 bases are TGTGCCAGCAGCTTAGTTTATGTGTCCGGAGAAAATGAAAAACTGTTTTTT. Protein product: CASSLVYVSGENEKLFF.

This sequence joins TRBV7-2 and TRBJ2-5, with 10 nucleotides matching TRBD2. Losses at the gene ends were 7 bases for V and 0 bases for J; bases not matched to a gene: 5. The CDR3 has 15 amino acids. Germline V gives CDR1 SGHTA, CDR2 FQGNSA. The CDR3 nucleotides read TGTGCCAGCAAGCCGGGACTAGCGTACCAAGAGACCCAGTACTTC. Its protein is CASKPGLAYQETQYF.

The rearrangement uses TRBV19 and TRBJ2-3; 13 bases agree with TRBD2. The V segment lost 5 bases and the J segment 2 bases; nucleotides outside the gene matches: 4. The CDR3 spans 16 residues. Germline V gives CDR1 LNHDA, CDR2 SQIVND (reference sequence). CDR3 DNA sequence: TGTGCCAGTAGTCCGGGGACTAGCGGGGTCACAGATACGCAGTATTTT. Its translation: CASSPGTSGVTDTQYF.

V gene TRBV4-1 combines with J gene TRBJ1-1; D is uncertain. The CDR3 consists of 13 residues. The V gene lost 0 bases and the J gene lost 6 bases, with 8 bases spanning the gap. CDR1 and CDR2 (germline): MGHRA, YSYEKL. This CDR3 reads CASSQEGRAEAFF. The CDR3 coding sequence is TGCGCCAGCAGCCAAGAAGGGAGGGCTGAAGCTTTCTTT.

This clone was observed a single time. This sequence joins TRBV6-5 and TRBJ1-2; 8 nucleotides match TRBD1. The CDR3 is 14 amino acids. Germline assignment: CDR1 MNHEY and CDR2 SVGAGI. J was trimmed by 7 bases and V by 2 bases; bases with no gene match: 6. CDR3 amino acids: CASSYPGGFGGYTF. CDR3 in DNA: TGTGCCAGCAGTTACCCAGGGGGCTTCGGTGGCTACACCTTC.

The chain links TRBV14 to TRBJ1-4; no reliable D call. Germline CDR1 reads SGHDN; CDR2 reads FVKESK. Deletions cut 4 bases from V and 10 bases from J, with 10 bases between. There are 12 residues in the CDR3. DNA of the CDR3: TGTGCCAGCAGCCCCCCGGGATCAAAACTGTTTTTT. Protein product: CASSPPGSKLFF. The whole variable domain, filled in from reference TRBV14 and TRBJ1-4, reads EAGVTQFPSHSVIEKGQTVTLRCDPISGHDNLYWYRRVMGKEIKFLLHFVKESKQDESGMPNNRFLAERTGGTYSTLKVQPAELEDSGVYFCASSPPGSKLFFGSGTQLSVL.

The chain recombines TRBV10-3 with TRBJ2-2; 8 nucleotides match TRBD1. Looked up from germline, CDR1 is ENHRY and CDR2 is SYGVKD. With V trimmed by 10 bases and J by 4 bases, 11 bases remained unmatched. CDR3 length: 15 residues. CDR3 residues: CATQNRGSGTGELFF. CDR3 sequence (DNA): TGTGCCACCCAAAACAGGGGGTCGGGCACCGGGGAGCTGTTTTTT.

The chain links TRBV18 to TRBJ2-5; no clear D gene. Trimming cost V 6 bases and J 3 bases, with 8 bases left between them. Germline values: CDR1 KGHSH, CDR2 LQKENI. The CDR3 extends over 12 amino acids. The CDR3 reads CASSQQKETQYF. CDR3 DNA sequence: TGTGCCAGCTCTCAACAGAAAGAGACCCAGTACTTC.

V is TRBV25-1 and J is TRBJ1-1; D is unclear. There are 13 residues in the CDR3. Trimming pared 6 bases from V and 0 bases from J, leaving 8 bases between. Germline assignment: CDR1 MGHDK and CDR2 SYGVNS. CDR3 nucleotide sequence: TGTGCCAGCAGGGAGGCTATGAACACTGAAGCTTTCTTT. Amino acids: CASREAMNTEAFF.